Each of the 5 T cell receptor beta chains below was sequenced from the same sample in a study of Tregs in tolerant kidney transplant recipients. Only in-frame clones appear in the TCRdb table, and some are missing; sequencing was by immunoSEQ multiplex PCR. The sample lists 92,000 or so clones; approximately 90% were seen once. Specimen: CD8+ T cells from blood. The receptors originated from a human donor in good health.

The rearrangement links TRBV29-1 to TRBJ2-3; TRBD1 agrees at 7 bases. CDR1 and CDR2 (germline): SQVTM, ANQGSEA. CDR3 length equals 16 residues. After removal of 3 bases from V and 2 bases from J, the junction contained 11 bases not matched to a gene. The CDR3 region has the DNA TGCAGCGTTGAGAGTATCCGGGACAGACTCACAGATACGCAGTATTTT. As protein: CSVESIRDRLTDTQYF.

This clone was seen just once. The CDR3 DNA reads as TGTGCCAGCAGCCCGGGTGAACTATGGAATGAGCAGTTCTTC. Encoded protein: CASSPGELWNEQFF. The chain has TRBV6-4 and TRBJ2-1; no clear D gene. The CDR3 extends over 14 amino acids. Trimming cost V 6 bases and J 7 bases, with 16 bases left between them. CDR1 and CDR2 from the germline V gene are MRHNA and SNTAGT.

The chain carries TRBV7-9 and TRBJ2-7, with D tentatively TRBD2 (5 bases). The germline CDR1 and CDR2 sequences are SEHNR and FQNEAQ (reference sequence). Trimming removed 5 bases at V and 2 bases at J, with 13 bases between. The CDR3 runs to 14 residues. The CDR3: CASSTQWEPYEQYF. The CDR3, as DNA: TGTGCCAGCAGCACACAATGGGAGCCCTACGAGCAGTACTTC.

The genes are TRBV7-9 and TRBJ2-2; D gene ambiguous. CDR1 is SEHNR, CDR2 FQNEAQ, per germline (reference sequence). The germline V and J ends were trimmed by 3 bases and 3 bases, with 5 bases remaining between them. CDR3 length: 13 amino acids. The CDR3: CASSFIYTGELFF. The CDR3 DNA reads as TGTGCCAGCAGCTTTATTTACACCGGGGAGCTGTTTTTT.

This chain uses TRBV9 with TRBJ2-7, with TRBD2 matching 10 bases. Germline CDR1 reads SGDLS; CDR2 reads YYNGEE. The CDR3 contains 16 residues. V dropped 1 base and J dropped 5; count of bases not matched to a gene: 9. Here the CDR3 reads CASSVNPGLAPNEQYF. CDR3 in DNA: TGTGCCAGCAGCGTAAACCCGGGACTAGCGCCGAACGAGCAGTACTTC.